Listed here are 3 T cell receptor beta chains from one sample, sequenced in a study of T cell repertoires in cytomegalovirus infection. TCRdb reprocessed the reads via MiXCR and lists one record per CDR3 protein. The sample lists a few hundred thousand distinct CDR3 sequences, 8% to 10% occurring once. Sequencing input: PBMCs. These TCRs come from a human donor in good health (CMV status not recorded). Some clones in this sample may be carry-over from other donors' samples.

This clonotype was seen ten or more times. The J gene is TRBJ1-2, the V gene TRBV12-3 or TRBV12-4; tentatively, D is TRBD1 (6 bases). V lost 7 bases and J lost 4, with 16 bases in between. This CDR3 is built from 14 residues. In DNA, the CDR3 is TGTGCCAGCACTCAGCTGACAGGTGGCTATGGCTACACCTTC. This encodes CASTQLTGGYGYTF.

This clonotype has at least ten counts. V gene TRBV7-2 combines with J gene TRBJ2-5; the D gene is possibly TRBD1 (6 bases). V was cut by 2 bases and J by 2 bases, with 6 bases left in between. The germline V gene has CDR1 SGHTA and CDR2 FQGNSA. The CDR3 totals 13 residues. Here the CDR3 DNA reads TGTGCCAGCAGCTTACAGGGGCAAGAGACCCAGTACTTC. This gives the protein CASSLQGQETQYF.

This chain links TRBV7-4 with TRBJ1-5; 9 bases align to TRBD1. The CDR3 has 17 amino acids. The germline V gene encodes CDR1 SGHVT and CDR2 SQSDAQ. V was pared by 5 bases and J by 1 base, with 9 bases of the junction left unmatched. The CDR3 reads CASSPGQGVSSNQPQHF. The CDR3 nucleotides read TGTGCCAGCAGCCCGGGACAGGGCGTCTCGAGCAATCAGCCCCAGCATTTT.